Described below is a single T cell receptor beta chain sequence and its context. The antigen is not known. Clones were read by immunoSEQ multiplex PCR, and TCRdb kept only the in-frame ones, dropping some. Here the sample spans about 130,000 clones, 70% to 90% being singletons. Trimming cost V 9 bases and J 2 bases, with 16 bases left between them. The CDR3 contains 14 residues. From germline, CDR1 is LNHDA and CDR2 SQIVND (reference sequence). Stated time point: baseline pretreatment blood. The treatment denotes: 15 Gy SBRT to primary tumor, nephrectomy 4 weeks later. Serial blood draws occurred at baseline and 2 and 4 weeks post-SBRT. Clear cell pathology was present in this patient's renal cell carcinoma. These data belong to a study of radiation and T cells in renal cell carcinoma. About the study: Nephrectomy followed 15 Gy stereotactic body radiation by 4 weeks. General study findings and limits: Top tumor clonotypes rose in blood 2 weeks post-radiation, then contracted.

This specimen was blood, taken from a patient whose treatment included radiotherapy and nephrectomy. The genes are TRBV19 and TRBJ1-1, with D maybe TRBD1 (6 bases). This TCR was recovered from a woman aged 45-65 years with renal cell carcinoma. CDR3 coding DNA: TGTGCCAGCCTCTTCTCAGGGGTAAACACTGAAGCTTTCTTT. Protein product: CASLFSGVNTEAFF. The full variable domain, completed using reference TRBV19 and TRBJ1-1, is DGGITQSPKYLFRKEGQNVTLSCEQNLNHDAMYWYRQDPGQGLRLIYYSQIVNDFQKGDIAEGYSVSREKKESFPLTVTSAQKNPTAFYLCASLFSGVNTEAFFGQGTRLTVV.